The 14 T cell receptor beta chains in this list originate from one sample, sequenced in a study of blood T cell repertoires in COVID-19. Here immunoSEQ multiplex PCR was the method, and the copy in TCRdb shows in-frame clones only, minus some. The table lists about 200,000 clones, roughly four fifths of them singletons. Material: peripheral blood. All receptors come from a woman in her 40s with active or convalescent COVID-19.

The V call is TRBV4-3, the J call TRBJ2-7, with 11 bases matching TRBD1. The CDR3 runs to 15 residues. Germline values: CDR1 LGHNA, CDR2 YSLEER. Losses at the gene ends were 3 bases for V and 4 bases for J; bases not matched to a gene: 5. CDR3 nucleotide sequence: TGCGCCAGCAGCCAGGGGACAGGGGGGACATACGAGCAGTACTTC. As protein: CASSQGTGGTYEQYF.

This chain joins TRBV19 and TRBJ1-3; D perhaps matches TRBD1 (6 bases). V lost 6 bases to trimming and J lost 0 bases, with 9 bases between them. The germline V gene encodes CDR1 LNHDA and CDR2 SQIVND (reference sequence). There are 14 residues in the CDR3. The CDR3, as DNA: TGTGCCAGTAGCCTGGACAGCTCTGGAAACACCATATATTTT. Translating it yields CASSLDSSGNTIYF.

This clone has a handful of counts. The genes are TRBV28 and TRBJ1-1; 7 nucleotides match TRBD1. This CDR3 has 19 amino acids. Germline V gene lookup returns CDR1 MDHEN and CDR2 SYDVKM. V gave up 2 bases and J gave up 2 bases; unmatched junction bases: 17. In nucleotides, the CDR3 is TGTGCCAGCAGTTTAATTGCCGGGGAAAACAGGGGAATCAACACTGAAGCTTTCTTT. It yields the protein CASSLIAGENRGINTEAFF.

This clone is a singleton in its sample. The chain is built from TRBV11-2 and TRBJ2-3, with 8 bases aligning to TRBD2. The CDR3 covers 17 residues. In germline, CDR1 is SGHAT, CDR2 FQNNGV. The V and J ends lost 5 bases and 0 bases, in that order; junction bases with no gene match: 10. CDR3 DNA: TGTGCCAGCAGCACACACGTGAGCGGGAGCAGCACAGATACGCAGTATTTT. Translated: CASSTHVSGSSTDTQYF.

The gene calls are TRBV19 and TRBJ1-1; D not resolved. CDR3 length: 14 residues. Trimming removed 6 bases from V and 0 bases from J, with 11 bases in between. The germline V gene has CDR1 LNHDA and CDR2 SQIVND (reference sequence). The CDR3 here is CASRLREMNTEAFF. The CDR3 bases are TGTGCCAGTAGATTGCGGGAGATGAACACTGAAGCTTTCTTT. Complete variable domain (other parts from reference TRBV19 and TRBJ1-1): DGGITQSPKYLFRKEGQNVTLSCEQNLNHDAMYWYRQDPGQGLRLIYYSQIVNDFQKGDIAEGYSVSREKKESFPLTVTSAQKNPTAFYLCASRLREMNTEAFFGQGTRLTVV.

The CDR3 nucleotides are TGCGCCAGCAGTGAGGGAGGAATCAATCAGCCCCAGCATTTT. Its translation: CASSEGGINQPQHF. J is TRBJ1-5 and V is TRBV4-1; D gene uncertain. In germline, CDR1 is MGHRA, CDR2 YSYEKL. This CDR3 has 14 residues. V was shortened by 6 bases and J by 3 bases, with 12 bases between the two germline ends.

V and J are TRBV29-1 and TRBJ2-7; 9 nucleotides match TRBD1. The CDR3 is 15 residues long. CDR1 and CDR2 (germline): SQVTM, ANQGSEA. Trimming removed 3 bases from V and 5 bases from J; junction bases left unmatched: 11. The CDR3 region has the DNA TGCAGCGTTGAGGTCGGGACAGGGTATTTCGACGAGCAGTACTTC. Protein product: CSVEVGTGYFDEQYF.

This clone was observed a few times. The V call is TRBV11-2, the J call TRBJ1-4; D may be TRBD1 (5 bases). Per the germline V gene, CDR1 is SGHAT and CDR2 is FQNNGV. The V end was cut by 2 bases, the J end by 8 bases, with 15 bases between. The CDR3 is made up of 15 amino acids. The CDR3 DNA is TGTGCCAGCAGCTTATTAGTAGGGGTAGAGGAAAAACTGTTTTTT. Translation gives CASSLLVGVEEKLFF.

The chain is built from TRBV2 and TRBJ2-7, with D tentatively TRBD2 (5 bases). This CDR3 is 14 amino acids long. V lost 6 bases, J lost 5 bases, and 17 bases lay in between. Per the germline V gene, CDR1 is SNHLY and CDR2 is FYNNEI. The CDR3 here is CASSLLEVGDEQYF. CDR3 bases: TGTGCCAGCAGCTTACTAGAAGTGGGCGACGAGCAGTACTTC.

The V gene is TRBV30, the J gene TRBJ2-7; TRBD2 might be the D (5 bases). Trimming removed 2 bases at V and 5 bases at J, with 7 bases between. The CDR3 contains 11 residues. CDR1 is GTSNPN and CDR2 is SVGIG in the germline V gene (reference sequence). The CDR3 is CAWSPGNEQYF. The CDR3 nucleotides read TGTGCCTGGAGTCCCGGGAACGAGCAGTACTTC.

V is TRBV30 and J is TRBJ2-1; 9 nucleotides line up with TRBD1. J gave up 7 bases and V 2 bases, and 6 bases lay outside the gene matches. CDR1 and CDR2 (germline): GTSNPN, SVGIG (reference sequence). The CDR3 has 14 amino acids. The CDR3 sequence: CAWSTRDRVNEQFF. CDR3 nucleotide sequence: TGTGCCTGGAGTACCCGGGACAGGGTAAATGAGCAGTTCTTC.

V usage is TRBV7-2 and J usage is TRBJ2-6, with 10 nucleotides matching TRBD2. Germline CDR1 and CDR2: SGHTA and FQGNSA. With V trimmed by 5 bases and J by 0 bases, 4 bases remained unmatched. This CDR3 spans 17 amino acids. The CDR3 reads CASSLSGGSSGANVLTF. The CDR3 DNA is TGTGCCAGCAGCCTTAGCGGGGGGAGCTCTGGGGCCAACGTCCTGACTTTC.

The J gene is TRBJ2-4, the V gene TRBV7-2; perhaps TRBD2 as D (5 bases). This CDR3 contains 14 residues. Trimming took off 5 bases at V and 4 bases at J, with 12 bases between the two ends. Per the germline V gene, CDR1 is SGHTA and CDR2 is FQGNSA. The CDR3 region has the DNA TGTGCCAGCAGCCTAATAGGGAGTAAAAACATTCAGTACTTC. It codes for CASSLIGSKNIQYF. The full variable domain, rest sourced from reference TRBV7-2 and TRBJ2-4, is GAGVSQSPSNKVTEKGKDVELRCDPISGHTALYWYRQSLGQGLEFLIYFQGNSAPDKSGLPSDRFSAERTGGSVSTLTIQRTQQEDSAVYLCASSLIGSKNIQYFGAGTRLSVL.

The chain carries TRBV6-2 or TRBV6-3 and TRBJ2-7; 14 bases match TRBD2. The CDR3 sequence is 14 residues long. CDR1 MNHEY and CDR2 SVGEGT come from the germline V gene. The V gene end was trimmed by 7 bases and the J gene end by 5 bases; junction bases not matched to a gene: 4. This CDR3 is CASNPTSGRDEQYF. The CDR3 DNA reads as TGTGCCAGCAACCCGACTAGCGGGAGGGACGAGCAGTACTTC.